This is a list of T cell receptor beta chains from one sample in a study of control samples from healthy donors and cancer patients. Assay used: immunoSEQ multiplex PCR; TCRdb lists only in-frame clones, some missing. There are 100,000 to 150,000 clones in the sample; roughly 90% occur only once, and more than 6.5% lies in the top ten. The sample was PBMCs. The receptors shown here come from a man in his fifties with head and neck cancer. CDR3s include the opening cysteine and the closing phenylalanine or tryptophan. Each record gives: V gene, J gene, CDR3 protein.

v_call: TRBV3-1/TRBV3-2; j_call: TRBJ2-1; cdr3_aa: CASSQMSGGALGNEQFF
v_call: TRBV6-4; j_call: TRBJ2-1; cdr3_aa: CASTLVNEQFF
v_call: TRBV4-1; j_call: TRBJ2-7; cdr3_aa: CASSQTASYEQYF
v_call: TRBV3-1/TRBV3-2; j_call: TRBJ2-1; cdr3_aa: CASSQTSGRVNEQFF
v_call: TRBV5-6; j_call: TRBJ2-5; cdr3_aa: CASSLGTQETQYF
v_call: TRBV28; j_call: TRBJ1-6; cdr3_aa: CASGYRGQLSPLHF
v_call: TRBV18; j_call: TRBJ1-5; cdr3_aa: CASSPGGQNQPQHF
v_call: TRBV5-4; j_call: TRBJ2-2; cdr3_aa: CASSLAGVTTGELFF
v_call: TRBV27; j_call: TRBJ2-7; cdr3_aa: CASSLSRLSHSSYEQYF
v_call: TRBV2; j_call: TRBJ2-7; cdr3_aa: CASRRGAEQYF
v_call: TRBV12-5; j_call: TRBJ2-3; cdr3_aa: CASGLGQGWADTQYF
v_call: TRBV5-4; j_call: TRBJ1-6; cdr3_aa: CATGDEGFSPLHF
v_call: TRBV9; j_call: TRBJ1-5; cdr3_aa: CASSVTANSNQPQHF
v_call: TRBV3-1/TRBV3-2; j_call: TRBJ1-6; cdr3_aa: CASSQRTGINSPLHF
v_call: TRBV30; j_call: TRBJ2-2; cdr3_aa: CAWSQGFTGELFF
v_call: TRBV5-6; j_call: TRBJ2-7; cdr3_aa: CASSSPGYEQYF
v_call: TRBV19; j_call: TRBJ1-2; cdr3_aa: CASTSKDTGVYGYTF
v_call: TRBV7-8; j_call: TRBJ2-3; cdr3_aa: CASSLSGPYTDTQYF
v_call: TRBV9; j_call: TRBJ2-1; cdr3_aa: CASSSRDLAEQFF
v_call: TRBV9; j_call: TRBJ1-1; cdr3_aa: CASSDPGQGKGNTEAFF
v_call: TRBV6-6; j_call: TRBJ1-5; cdr3_aa: CASSYEGSNQPQHF
v_call: TRBV7-3; j_call: TRBJ1-2; cdr3_aa: CASSSGSSSQIYGYTF
v_call: TRBV5-1; j_call: TRBJ2-7; cdr3_aa: CASSLAGTDLYEQYF
v_call: TRBV19; j_call: TRBJ2-1; cdr3_aa: CASSSGTGRANEQFF
v_call: TRBV7-2; j_call: TRBJ2-7; cdr3_aa: CASSFSAEQYF
v_call: TRBV12-3/TRBV12-4; j_call: TRBJ1-1; cdr3_aa: CASRGNEAFF
v_call: TRBV29-1; j_call: TRBJ1-1; cdr3_aa: CSVSQDKAFF
v_call: TRBV10-1; j_call: TRBJ2-3; cdr3_aa: CASSESSGGSTDTQYF
v_call: TRBV29-1; j_call: TRBJ2-7; cdr3_aa: CSVGGSYEQYF
v_call: TRBV2; j_call: TRBJ1-2; cdr3_aa: CASSRQRRYTF
v_call: TRBV27; j_call: TRBJ2-5; cdr3_aa: CASRLGSGAAETQYF
v_call: TRBV4-1; j_call: TRBJ2-7; cdr3_aa: CASSPGQASYEQYF
v_call: TRBV9; j_call: TRBJ2-1; cdr3_aa: CASSALRNNEQFF
v_call: TRBV27; j_call: TRBJ2-7; cdr3_aa: CASSKQGPLYEQYF
v_call: TRBV5-1; j_call: TRBJ2-1; cdr3_aa: CASSQPLRTSNNEQFF
v_call: TRBV6-5; j_call: TRBJ2-7; cdr3_aa: CASRGGSYEQYF
v_call: TRBV28; j_call: TRBJ1-1; cdr3_aa: CASGLNTEAFF
v_call: TRBV7-8; j_call: TRBJ1-5; cdr3_aa: CASSLGDRDQPQHF
v_call: TRBV6-5; j_call: TRBJ1-1; cdr3_aa: CASAMNTEAFF
v_call: TRBV19; j_call: TRBJ1-5; cdr3_aa: CASSLNSGTRNQPQHF
v_call: TRBV4-2; j_call: TRBJ1-1; cdr3_aa: CASSQVGQGNTEAFF
v_call: TRBV7-3; j_call: TRBJ2-3; cdr3_aa: CASSLTRGTQYF
v_call: TRBV18; j_call: TRBJ2-7; cdr3_aa: CASSPGSGRTPYEQYF
v_call: TRBV3-1/TRBV3-2; j_call: TRBJ2-1; cdr3_aa: CASGPHGQEQFF
v_call: TRBV6-4; j_call: TRBJ1-2; cdr3_aa: CASSPGTENYGGYTF
v_call: TRBV10-3; j_call: TRBJ1-6; cdr3_aa: CAISAGSSYNSPLHF
v_call: TRBV18; j_call: TRBJ2-1; cdr3_aa: CASSPPGQGPPNEQFF